This T cell receptor (beta chain) was captured by sequencing in a study of shared clonotypes between healthy human individuals (dated by TCRdb to 2020 to 2022). With regard to the full study: The cohort included a few men and a couple of women between 18 and 49 years of age. Per donor, leukapheresis produced somewhere between about 0.94 and 9 billion PBMCs. Blood TCR repertoires of several healthy adults were deeply sequenced to estimate repertoire size and the extent of clonotype sharing between individuals. For each donor, CD4 naive and CD4 memory were each given three plates, CD8 naive was given two plates, and CD8 memory was given one plate. To increase sequencing depth and limit assay-specific biases, different laboratories used diverse techniques to prepare libraries and sequence TCR repertoires. Findings and caveats that apply to the study as a whole: Clonotypes shared by all four sorted-subset donors showed higher generation probabilities than non-shared clonotypes. Sampling was limited to blood, and TCR repertoires in tissue likely differ from TCR repertoires in blood. Because the study included only a small number of donors, the genetic and exposure-history diversity represented was limited. Naive subsets generally had larger estimated clonotype richness than memory subsets. Based on pairwise subsampling, the degree of clonotype sharing among donors was expected to be affected by sequencing depth. Across four donors, around 5% of naive CD4, roughly 3.4% of naive CD8, roughly 2.2% of memory CD4, and under 0.45% of memory CD8 clonotypes were shared. Even with the large sequencing depth, rarefaction of the sorted-subset datasets indicated that sequencing was incomplete.

TCR CDR3 regions were amplified from genomic DNA by multiplex PCR using the deep immunoSEQ assay. For each cell subset, the extracted genomic DNA was distributed evenly across all wells of several immunoSEQ 96-well plates, and each plate served as one replicate. Each replicate PCR for sorted subsets received 150 to 250 ng genomic DNA, equal to around 32,000 T cell genomes. Purified libraries were quantified with a Qubit 3.0 fluorometer, sized on a Bioanalyzer 2100, and re-quantified with the KAPA Library Quantification kit. A separate single-read 150-cycle Illumina NextSeq 550 flow cell was used to sequence each immunoSEQ 96-well plate. The study's own analysis went as follows. Because only junctional sequences without quality scores were contained in the immunoSEQ output, filtering matching that applied to full-length reads could not be performed. To assign V/J genes and CDR3, sequences were annotated against IMGT germline references using PyIR, a Python wrapper for IgBLAST v1.9. Reads with weak V/J assignments (E-value above 1e-6), missing CDR3, stop codons, out-of-frame junctions, or ambiguous translated residues were removed. V3J clonotypes were defined as sequences sharing the same inferred V gene, J gene, and CDR3 amino acid sequence. Percentage overlap between repertoires was calculated by dividing the number of shared unique clonotypes by the size of the smaller repertoire. RTK rarefaction, the Chao1 estimator, and Recon v2.1 estimates of unobserved clonotypes were used to assess repertoire richness. Generation probabilities for all TCRbeta clonotypes obtained by the gDNA method from a handful of donors were computed using OLGA. The clones in this table, taken by TCRdb from immuneACCESS, are in-frame only. Not every clone is retained; where verified, under half of the shortfall comes from an unresolved V gene, and the cause of the rest is unknown. For V, J and clone size, that table is used; D and trimming come from the DNA. The sample table lists over a million clones, approximately 96% of them with a count of one. Roughly 1.2% of the sample is taken by the ten largest.

On this clone itself: Which antigen it targets is not known. No quality values exist for individual bases; no much larger clone is one base distant.

V lost 5 bases and J lost 6 bases; the stretch between them is 8 bases long. The germline V gene (reference sequence) supplies CDR1 LNHNV and CDR2 YYDKDF. CDR3 length: 12 amino acids, cysteine to phenylalanine. Only CDR3 DNA is held: 36 bases, read in frame from base 1. The donors were healthy, HIV-negative adults with no recently reported acute infections or vaccinations. Only Caucasian adults living in Nashville, Tennessee, USA were represented among the donors. CD4+ T cells were enriched by magnetic negative selection, after which naive cells were positively selected on CD45RA and the negative fraction was taken as the memory subset. Blood was obtained by leukapheresis, after which PBMCs were separated by Ficoll-Histopaque density gradient centrifugation and cryopreserved in liquid nitrogen vapor phase. Analytical flow cytometry was used to check the purity and quantity of each magnetically sorted T cell population. Genomic DNA was isolated from each sorted fraction and quantified by UV absorbance on a Nanodrop 2000c.

The receptor was isolated from a man aged 25-45 years in good health. The chain uses TRBV15 and TRBJ2-1; no D segment can be confidently identified. The specimen sequenced was naive CD4+ T cells sorted from blood. In light of the paper, this sample's cell subset or site label describes: CD45RA+ positively selected. The DNA sequence reads TGTGCCACCAGCGCCCTTATCAATGAGCAGTTCTTC. It translates to CATSALINEQFF.